Listed below are T cell receptor beta chains from one sample, sequenced in a study of early T cells in non-severe SARS-CoV-2 infection. TCRdb reanalysed the 5' RACE reads using MiXCR and keeps one entry per CDR3 protein. The data contain tens of thousands of distinct CDR3 sequences, 10% to 15% of them singletons. Sequenced input: whole blood. These receptors came from an adult who was a healthcare worker with PCR-confirmed SARS-CoV-2 infection or an uninfected control (not recorded which). The CDR3 runs from the conserved cysteine through the conserved F or W. Fields, in order: CDR3 length, J gene, D gene, V gene, clone size, CDR3 DNA, CDR3 protein. D genes are given only for firm matches. Size values are once, few and many counts, or a class for expanded clones, and some rows have none.

cdr3_length: 13; j_call: TRBJ2-3; d_call: NA; v_call: TRBV6-5; clone_size: NA; cdr3_nt: TGTGCCAGCAGTTACCGAGGAACAGATACGCAGTATTTT; cdr3_aa: CASSYRGTDTQYF
cdr3_length: 17; j_call: TRBJ1-2; d_call: TRBD1; v_call: TRBV2; clone_size: many; cdr3_nt: TGTGCCAGCAGTGAAACACTATCTTCGACAGGGCGCTATGGCTACACCTTC; cdr3_aa: CASSETLSSTGRYGYTF
cdr3_length: 14; j_call: TRBJ2-7; d_call: NA; v_call: TRBV7-9; clone_size: NA; cdr3_nt: TGTGCCAGCAGCTTGGGACTGCCAACCTACGAGCAGTACTTC; cdr3_aa: CASSLGLPTYEQYF
cdr3_length: 14; j_call: TRBJ1-2; d_call: NA; v_call: TRBV12-3/TRBV12-4; clone_size: few; cdr3_nt: TGTGCCAGCAGTTTGATTCGAGTAGGCGCTGGCTACACCTTC; cdr3_aa: CASSLIRVGAGYTF
cdr3_length: 15; j_call: TRBJ2-7; d_call: TRBD1; v_call: TRBV18; clone_size: many; cdr3_nt: TGTGCCAGCTCACTGGGGACAGGGGTTCCCTACGAGCAGTACTTC; cdr3_aa: CASSLGTGVPYEQYF
cdr3_length: 17; j_call: TRBJ2-5; d_call: NA; v_call: TRBV7-9; clone_size: many; cdr3_nt: TGTGCCAGCAGCCCCCCCCCGGGACAAGAGGCCCCAGAGACCCAGTACTTC; cdr3_aa: CASSPPPGQEAPETQYF
cdr3_length: 16; j_call: TRBJ2-3; d_call: TRBD2; v_call: TRBV29-1; clone_size: few; cdr3_nt: TGCAGCGTTGAAATCCTAGCGGCTACAAACACAGATACGCAGTATTTT; cdr3_aa: CSVEILAATNTDTQYF
cdr3_length: 14; j_call: TRBJ1-2; d_call: TRBD1; v_call: TRBV3-1; clone_size: NA; cdr3_nt: TGTGCCAGCAGCCAGGAAGGGGGCTTGTATGGCTACACCTTC; cdr3_aa: CASSQEGGLYGYTF
cdr3_length: 13; j_call: TRBJ1-3; d_call: NA; v_call: TRBV9; clone_size: few; cdr3_nt: TGTGCCAGCAGCGTATCGGCTGGAAACACCATATATTTT; cdr3_aa: CASSVSAGNTIYF
cdr3_length: 13; j_call: TRBJ2-7; d_call: NA; v_call: TRBV3-1; clone_size: NA; cdr3_nt: TGTGCCAGCAGCTGGGGGACCTCCTACGAGCAGTACTTC; cdr3_aa: CASSWGTSYEQYF
cdr3_length: 14; j_call: TRBJ2-7; d_call: TRBD1; v_call: TRBV28; clone_size: NA; cdr3_nt: TGTGCCAGCAGTGCCGACAGGGGGACTTACGAGCAGTACTTC; cdr3_aa: CASSADRGTYEQYF
cdr3_length: 14; j_call: TRBJ2-1; d_call: TRBD2; v_call: TRBV20-1; clone_size: many; cdr3_nt: TGCAGTGCTATCACCAGCGGGGTATACAATGAGCAGTTCTTC; cdr3_aa: CSAITSGVYNEQFF
cdr3_length: 16; j_call: TRBJ1-5; d_call: NA; v_call: TRBV6-5; clone_size: few; cdr3_nt: TGTGCCAGCAGTTACTCTTCTGGGGCTACCAATCAGCCCCAGCATTTT; cdr3_aa: CASSYSSGATNQPQHF
cdr3_length: 16; j_call: TRBJ1-1; d_call: NA; v_call: TRBV30; clone_size: NA; cdr3_nt: TGTGCCTGGAGTGTACCTCTAGCGGGCCTGAACACTGAAGCTTTCTTT; cdr3_aa: CAWSVPLAGLNTEAFF
cdr3_length: 13; j_call: TRBJ2-7; d_call: NA; v_call: TRBV20-1; clone_size: few; cdr3_nt: TGCAGTGCGGCCGGGACGGCACCCCACGAGCAGTACTTC; cdr3_aa: CSAAGTAPHEQYF
cdr3_length: 12; j_call: TRBJ2-7; d_call: NA; v_call: TRBV20-1; clone_size: NA; cdr3_nt: TGCAGTGCTGAGCGGGCTCCCTACGAGCAGTACTTC; cdr3_aa: CSAERAPYEQYF
cdr3_length: 14; j_call: TRBJ2-7; d_call: TRBD1; v_call: TRBV29-1; clone_size: few; cdr3_nt: TGCAGCGTTGAGGGACAGGGAGGCTCCTACGAGCAGTACTTC; cdr3_aa: CSVEGQGGSYEQYF
cdr3_length: 16; j_call: TRBJ2-1; d_call: NA; v_call: TRBV6-6; clone_size: NA; cdr3_nt: TGTGCCAGCACCCCTGGTTTCCCCCGTAAGGGCAATGAGCAGTTCTTC; cdr3_aa: CASTPGFPRKGNEQFF
cdr3_length: 12; j_call: TRBJ2-1; d_call: NA; v_call: TRBV11-2; clone_size: few; cdr3_nt: TGTGCCAGCAGCTTAGACCCGGGACTGCAGTTCTTC; cdr3_aa: CASSLDPGLQFF
cdr3_length: 17; j_call: TRBJ1-3; d_call: NA; v_call: TRBV4-3; clone_size: NA; cdr3_nt: TGCGCCAGCAGCCAAGACCGATCCGCTCGCGGTGGAAACACCATATATTTT; cdr3_aa: CASSQDRSARGGNTIYF
cdr3_length: 15; j_call: TRBJ1-1; d_call: NA; v_call: TRBV29-1; clone_size: NA; cdr3_nt: TGCAGCGTTGTATCAGTGATTGGCATGAACACTGAAGCTTTCTTT; cdr3_aa: CSVVSVIGMNTEAFF
cdr3_length: 15; j_call: TRBJ2-7; d_call: TRBD2; v_call: TRBV20-1; clone_size: many; cdr3_nt: TGCAGTGCAACTCGACTAGCGGTGGACCCCTACGAGCAGTACTTC; cdr3_aa: CSATRLAVDPYEQYF
cdr3_length: 14; j_call: TRBJ2-1; d_call: TRBD2; v_call: TRBV6-6; clone_size: few; cdr3_nt: TGTGCCAGCACCCAAGGACTAGCGGGGTCTGAGCAGTTCTTC; cdr3_aa: CASTQGLAGSEQFF
cdr3_length: 13; j_call: TRBJ1-5; d_call: NA; v_call: TRBV7-2; clone_size: few; cdr3_nt: TGTGCCAGCAGCGCGGACAGCAATCAGCCCCAGCATTTT; cdr3_aa: CASSADSNQPQHF
cdr3_length: 12; j_call: TRBJ2-7; d_call: NA; v_call: TRBV3-1; clone_size: few; cdr3_nt: TGTGCCAGCAGCCAAGACAGCTACGAGCAGTACTTC; cdr3_aa: CASSQDSYEQYF
cdr3_length: 11; j_call: TRBJ2-1; d_call: NA; v_call: TRBV2; clone_size: few; cdr3_nt: TGTGCCAGCAAACACTACAATGAGCAGTTCTTC; cdr3_aa: CASKHYNEQFF
cdr3_length: 14; j_call: TRBJ2-5; d_call: NA; v_call: TRBV7-9; clone_size: NA; cdr3_nt: TGTGCCAGCAGCTTAGCGATTCAGGGAGAGACCCAGTACTTC; cdr3_aa: CASSLAIQGETQYF
cdr3_length: 12; j_call: TRBJ2-3; d_call: NA; v_call: TRBV11-3; clone_size: many; cdr3_nt: TGTGCCAGCAGCTTAGCCGGAAACACGCAGTATTTT; cdr3_aa: CASSLAGNTQYF
cdr3_length: 16; j_call: TRBJ2-3; d_call: NA; v_call: TRBV29-1; clone_size: few; cdr3_nt: TGCAGCGTTGAAGATCGGCTGCCCAGTAGCACAGATACGCAGTATTTT; cdr3_aa: CSVEDRLPSSTDTQYF
cdr3_length: 13; j_call: TRBJ2-7; d_call: TRBD2; v_call: TRBV20-1; clone_size: many; cdr3_nt: TGCAGTGCGGGGACTAGCGGGACCTGGGAGCAGTACTTC; cdr3_aa: CSAGTSGTWEQYF
cdr3_length: 13; j_call: TRBJ2-7; d_call: TRBD1; v_call: TRBV19; clone_size: NA; cdr3_nt: TGTGCCAGCCGGGACAGGGGTACCCACGAGCAGTACTTC; cdr3_aa: CASRDRGTHEQYF
cdr3_length: 14; j_call: TRBJ1-5; d_call: NA; v_call: TRBV30; clone_size: many; cdr3_nt: TGTGCCTGGAGTGTCGACCCGGGGAATCAGCCCCAGCATTTT; cdr3_aa: CAWSVDPGNQPQHF
cdr3_length: 11; j_call: TRBJ2-7; d_call: TRBD1; v_call: TRBV29-1; clone_size: many; cdr3_nt: TGCAGCGGAAAGACAGGGGGCGAGCAGTACTTC; cdr3_aa: CSGKTGGEQYF
cdr3_length: 15; j_call: TRBJ2-5; d_call: TRBD2; v_call: TRBV11-2; clone_size: many; cdr3_nt: TGTGCCAGCAGCTTAGACGGGGGGATCCAAGAGACCCAGTACTTC; cdr3_aa: CASSLDGGIQETQYF
cdr3_length: 12; j_call: TRBJ2-7; d_call: TRBD2; v_call: TRBV6-2/TRBV6-3; clone_size: NA; cdr3_nt: TGTGCCAGCACTAGCGGATACTACGAGCAGTACTTC; cdr3_aa: CASTSGYYEQYF
cdr3_length: 17; j_call: TRBJ1-6; d_call: NA; v_call: TRBV3-1; clone_size: NA; cdr3_nt: TGTGCCAGCAGCCGAGAGGGGTGGTGGCCCTATAATTCACCCCTCCACTTT; cdr3_aa: CASSREGWWPYNSPLHF
cdr3_length: 14; j_call: TRBJ2-5; d_call: TRBD1; v_call: TRBV7-2; clone_size: few; cdr3_nt: TGTGCCAGCAGCTCAGGACAGGGGGGAGAGACCCAGTACTTC; cdr3_aa: CASSSGQGGETQYF
cdr3_length: 13; j_call: TRBJ2-7; d_call: TRBD1; v_call: TRBV5-4; clone_size: NA; cdr3_nt: TGTGCCAGCAGCCCGGGACAGTCTTACGAGCAGTACTTC; cdr3_aa: CASSPGQSYEQYF
cdr3_length: 13; j_call: TRBJ2-3; d_call: NA; v_call: TRBV12-3/TRBV12-4; clone_size: many; cdr3_nt: TGTGCCAGCAGTTTACTAGTCGGGGATACGCAGTATTTT; cdr3_aa: CASSLLVGDTQYF
cdr3_length: 19; j_call: TRBJ2-3; d_call: TRBD2; v_call: TRBV10-3; clone_size: NA; cdr3_nt: TGTGCCATCAGTGAGTCTAGCGGGGGGTCCCGCCTAGGCACAGATACGCAGTATTTT; cdr3_aa: CAISESSGGSRLGTDTQYF
cdr3_length: 18; j_call: TRBJ1-6; d_call: NA; v_call: TRBV13; clone_size: many; cdr3_nt: TGTGCCAGCAGCTTAGAGTCCCTTTTTGAGGGGCGCAATTCACCCCTCCACTTT; cdr3_aa: CASSLESLFEGRNSPLHF
cdr3_length: 13; j_call: TRBJ1-2; d_call: TRBD1; v_call: TRBV27; clone_size: few; cdr3_nt: TGTGCCAGCAGTAAGGGACAGGGACGGGGCTACACCTTC; cdr3_aa: CASSKGQGRGYTF
cdr3_length: 15; j_call: TRBJ2-2; d_call: NA; v_call: TRBV7-6; clone_size: NA; cdr3_nt: TGTGCCAGCAGGTCGATCAGGGAAAACCACGGGGAGCTGTTTTTT; cdr3_aa: CASRSIRENHGELFF
cdr3_length: 16; j_call: TRBJ2-2; d_call: NA; v_call: TRBV18; clone_size: NA; cdr3_nt: TGTGCCAGCTCACCAACAGTCGTTTGGGACACCGGGGAGCTGTTTTTT; cdr3_aa: CASSPTVVWDTGELFF
cdr3_length: 15; j_call: TRBJ1-1; d_call: NA; v_call: TRBV11-2; clone_size: few; cdr3_nt: TGTGCCAGCAGCTCAACATGGGGAGGGGATACTGAAGCTTTCTTT; cdr3_aa: CASSSTWGGDTEAFF
cdr3_length: 15; j_call: TRBJ1-5; d_call: NA; v_call: TRBV16; clone_size: few; cdr3_nt: TGTGCCAGCAGCCAATCCGGACCGACTAATCAGCCCCAGCATTTT; cdr3_aa: CASSQSGPTNQPQHF
cdr3_length: 14; j_call: TRBJ1-1; d_call: NA; v_call: TRBV7-3; clone_size: NA; cdr3_nt: TGTGCCAGCAGCTTAAGGGGTCGGACCACTGAAGCTTTCTTT; cdr3_aa: CASSLRGRTTEAFF